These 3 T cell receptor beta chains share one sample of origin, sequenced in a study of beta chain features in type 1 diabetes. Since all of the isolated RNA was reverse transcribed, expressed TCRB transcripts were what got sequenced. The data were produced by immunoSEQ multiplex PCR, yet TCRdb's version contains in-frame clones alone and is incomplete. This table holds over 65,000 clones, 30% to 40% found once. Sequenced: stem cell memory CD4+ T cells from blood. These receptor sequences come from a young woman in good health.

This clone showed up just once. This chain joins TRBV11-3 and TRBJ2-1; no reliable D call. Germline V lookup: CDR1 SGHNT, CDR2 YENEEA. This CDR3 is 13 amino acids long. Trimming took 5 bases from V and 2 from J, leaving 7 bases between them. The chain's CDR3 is CASSLPAYNEQFF. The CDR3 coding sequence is TGTGCCAGCAGCCTCCCGGCCTACAATGAGCAGTTCTTC.

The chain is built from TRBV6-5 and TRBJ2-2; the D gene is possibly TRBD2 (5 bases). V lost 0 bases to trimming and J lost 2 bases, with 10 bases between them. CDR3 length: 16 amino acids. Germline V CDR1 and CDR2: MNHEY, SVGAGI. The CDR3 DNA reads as TGTGCCAGCAGTTACTCGTCCGGGGTCAACACCGGGGAGCTGTTTTTT. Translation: CASSYSSGVNTGELFF.

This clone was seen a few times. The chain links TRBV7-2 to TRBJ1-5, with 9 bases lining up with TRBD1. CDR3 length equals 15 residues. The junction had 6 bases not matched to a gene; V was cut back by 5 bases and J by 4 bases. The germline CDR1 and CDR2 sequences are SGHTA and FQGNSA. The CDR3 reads CASSPRDRGNQPQHF. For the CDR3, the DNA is TGTGCCAGCAGCCCCCGTGACAGGGGGAATCAGCCCCAGCATTTT.